This T cell receptor beta chain came from a study of control samples from healthy donors and cancer patients. This clone was seen only once. Germline assignment: CDR1 SGHVS and CDR2 FQNEAQ. Trimming removed 4 bases at V and 0 bases at J, with 13 bases between. This CDR3 has 15 amino acids. Data came from immunoSEQ multiplex PCR; TCRdb stores just in-frame clones and leaves some out. The data contain about 100,000 clones, approximately 90% of them singletons. The chain recombines TRBV7-8 with TRBJ2-7; D is perhaps TRBD2 (5 bases). The sequence derives from a man younger than 45 in good health. Sequenced material: blood. CDR3 sequence reads: CASSSGNPSSYEQYF. CDR3 DNA sequence: TGTGCCAGCAGCTCCGGGAATCCTTCCTCCTACGAGCAGTACTTC.